What follows describes a single TCR beta chain. Its binding antigen is unknown. Base qualities are not recorded, but no much larger clone differs from it by a single base. This entry belongs to a study of radiotherapy plus CTLA-4 blockade in lung cancer listed by TCRdb under 2018. About the study as a whole: Among enrolled patients, approximately 18% had an objective response and roughly 30% reached disease control. What the authors observed across the whole study: After treatment with radiotherapy and ipilimumab, TCR clones that originated in tumors expanded in peripheral blood. The strongest predictors of response, as reported, were early dynamic changes in blood T cell clones along with a rise in serum interferon-beta after radiation.

The study evaluated CTLA-4 blockade (ipilimumab) given together with focal radiation therapy in patients who had chemo-refractory metastatic non-small-cell lung cancer. Receptor libraries were prepared by the immunoSEQ multiplex PCR assay. The table was pulled from immuneACCESS by TCRdb, which kept in-frame rearrangements only. Such tables lose some clones; where checked, under half of the loss comes from unresolved V genes, and the rest has no known cause. This sample is represented by 77,000 or so clones; nearly 75% of them were singletons. The top ten clonotypes cover 9.5% to 10% of the sample. Trimming takes 5 bases off V and 4 bases off J; junction bases not matched to a gene: 10. Sequences MDHEN (CDR1) and SYDVKM (CDR2) are obtained from the germline V gene. Its CDR3 holds 17 amino acids, cysteine through phenylalanine. The CDR3 DNA has 51 bases and is translated from base 1.

Sequences were derived from peripheral blood, sampled from a patient treated with radiotherapy plus ipilimumab. The clonotype comes from a human donor with non-small cell lung cancer whose response to radiotherapy plus ipilimumab could not be evaluated. The rearrangement combines TRBV28 with TRBJ2-5, and TRBD2 aligns with 13 junction nucleotides. The bases are TGTGCCAGCAGTCCATGGACTAGCGGGGGCCCCGGAGAGACCCAGTACTTC. This encodes CASSPWTSGGPGETQYF.